This T cell receptor beta chain came from a study of T cells after yellow fever vaccination. Turning to the study itself: Low-cell-number fractions underwent preparation using SMART-Seq v4 Ultra Low Input.

One entry per CDR3 protein, called by TCRdb with MiXCR from the 5' RACE reads. The sample shows under 700,000 distinct CDR3 sequences, around 17% of them seen only once. Note on this clonotype: Its antigen is currently unknown.

Study results and limitations: Although the secondary response was weaker, it peaked faster, at day 5 versus 15. Most clones from primary vaccination resurfaced after the booster (about 95% CD4, around 89% CD8).

There are 11 residues in the CDR3. Germline V CDR1 and CDR2: ENHRY, SYGVKD. V shed 3 bases and J shed 8 bases, with 7 bases lying between them. This chain connects TRBV10-3 to TRBJ1-2; D is ambiguous. The TCR was taken from a man in his late teens or twenties who received the YFV17D yellow fever vaccine. Here the sequenced sample was PBMCs, taken 5 to 6 days after the first yellow fever vaccination. The CDR3 bases are TGTGCCATCAGTGAAGGTAGAGGCTACACCTTC. It specifies CAISEGRGYTF.